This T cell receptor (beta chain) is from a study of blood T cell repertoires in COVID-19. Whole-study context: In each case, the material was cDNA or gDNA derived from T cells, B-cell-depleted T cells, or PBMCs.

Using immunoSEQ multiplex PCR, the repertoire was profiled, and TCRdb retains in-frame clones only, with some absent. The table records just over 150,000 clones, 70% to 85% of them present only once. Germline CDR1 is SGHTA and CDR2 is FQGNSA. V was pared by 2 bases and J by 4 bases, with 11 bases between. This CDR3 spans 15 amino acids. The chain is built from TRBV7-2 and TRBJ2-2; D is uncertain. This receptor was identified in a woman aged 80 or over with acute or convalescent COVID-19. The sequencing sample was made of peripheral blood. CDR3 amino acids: CASSLNRLTTGELFF. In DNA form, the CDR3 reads TGTGCCAGCAGCTTAAATAGACTTACCACCGGGGAGCTGTTTTTT.